What follows are 21 T cell receptor beta chains derived from one specimen sequenced in a study of blood T cell repertoires in COVID-19. Method: immunoSEQ multiplex PCR; TCRdb's copy keeps in-frame clones and lacks some. The sample holds approximately 30,000 clones, 70% to 90% seen once. The sample taken for sequencing was peripheral blood. All receptors come from a human donor in a cohort sampled during active COVID-19.

This sequence joins TRBV5-1 and TRBJ2-1; the D gene is possibly TRBD2 (5 bases). There are 12 residues in the CDR3. V lost 0 bases to trimming and J lost 10 bases, with 8 bases between them. CDR1 and CDR2 from the germline V gene are SGHRS and YFSETQ. The chain's CDR3 is CASSLAGVEQFF. CDR3 in DNA: TGCGCCAGCAGCTTGGCCGGGGTGGAGCAGTTCTTC.

The genes are TRBV7-9 and TRBJ1-2; D remains unclear. The CDR3 is made up of 13 amino acids. V lost 1 base, J lost 8 bases, and 11 bases lay in between. Germline lookup yields CDR1 SEHNR and CDR2 FQNEAQ (reference sequence). The CDR3 loop reads CASSLGGAWGYTF. The DNA of the CDR3 is TGTGCCAGCAGCTTAGGCGGCGCGTGGGGCTACACCTTC.

The J gene is TRBJ2-5, the V gene TRBV7-2; 10 bases are a match to TRBD2. Trimming took 5 bases from V and 5 from J; bases not matched to a gene: 11. Germline V gene lookup returns CDR1 SGHTA and CDR2 FQGNSA. The CDR3 is 16 residues long. The CDR3 spells CASSPMGAGGQETQYF. The DNA for the CDR3 is TGTGCCAGCAGCCCCATGGGAGCGGGGGGGCAGGAGACCCAGTACTTC.

V and J are TRBV7-2 and TRBJ2-3; 12 nucleotides align to TRBD2. CDR1 is SGHTA and CDR2 is FQGNSA in the germline V gene. This CDR3 has 15 amino acids. V shed 5 bases and J 4 bases; nucleotides not matched to a gene: 4. The CDR3 bases are TGTGCCAGCAGCCCACTAGCGGGGGGCCCAGATACGCAGTATTTT. This sequence encodes CASSPLAGGPDTQYF.

This clone was seen just once. The V gene is TRBV2, the J gene TRBJ1-1; 9 nucleotides line up with TRBD1. There are 16 residues in the CDR3. J gave up 1 base and V 2 bases, and 5 bases lay outside the gene matches. The germline V gene has CDR1 SNHLY and CDR2 FYNNEI. CDR3 in amino acids: CASSERTGVANTEAFF. The CDR3 nucleotides are TGTGCCAGCAGTGAAAGGACAGGGGTCGCGAACACTGAAGCTTTCTTT.

The chain couples TRBV5-5 to TRBJ1-2, with D unclear. The germline V gene has CDR1 SGHKS and CDR2 YYEKEE (reference sequence). V was clipped by 4 bases and J by 5 bases, with 24 bases between them. The CDR3 length is 17 residues. This CDR3 is CASSVGLRVGPVYGYTF. The DNA for the CDR3 is TGTGCCAGCAGCGTCGGGTTGAGGGTAGGCCCTGTTTATGGCTACACCTTC.

This chain uses TRBV4-1 with TRBJ2-1, with 11 bases aligning to TRBD2. This CDR3 spans 17 amino acids. CDR1 is MGHRA and CDR2 is YSYEKL in the germline V gene. After removal of 1 base from V and 4 bases from J, the junction contained 6 bases not matched to a gene. The chain's CDR3 is CASSQGLAGGLYNEQFF. The CDR3 DNA reads TGCGCCAGCAGCCAAGGTCTAGCGGGGGGCTTGTACAATGAGCAGTTCTTC.

The gene calls are TRBV9 and TRBJ1-4; D might be TRBD1 (5 bases). Germline CDR1 is SGDLS and CDR2 is YYNGEE. The V and J ends lost 0 bases and 5 bases respectively, with 11 bases between them. The CDR3 extends over 15 amino acids. The CDR3, as DNA: TGTGCCAGCAGCGTAGGGCCCGGGGGGAATGAAAAACTGTTTTTT. It is translated as CASSVGPGGNEKLFF.

This chain joins TRBV5-4 and TRBJ1-4, with D possibly TRBD1 on 5 matching bases. Germline CDR1 and CDR2: SGHNT and YYREEE (reference sequence). Deletions cut 2 bases from V and 7 bases from J, with 15 bases between. CDR3 size: 15 residues. The CDR3 DNA reads TGTGCCAGCAGCTTCCCGCAGGGTGGGTCTGAAAAACTGTTTTTT. Protein product: CASSFPQGGSEKLFF.

The rearrangement joins TRBV2 to TRBJ1-5; D unresolved. V was clipped by 2 bases and J by 5 bases, with 10 bases between them. Germline lookup yields CDR1 SNHLY and CDR2 FYNNEI. This CDR3 spans 14 amino acids. The CDR3 loop is CASSEYGEDQPQHF. The CDR3 region has the DNA TGTGCCAGCAGTGAATACGGGGAGGATCAGCCCCAGCATTTT.

The J gene is TRBJ2-5, the V gene TRBV28; 9 nucleotides align to TRBD1. The CDR3 has 17 amino acids. The junction had 16 bases not matched to a gene; V was cut back by 6 bases and J by 5 bases. From germline, CDR1 is MDHEN and CDR2 SYDVKM. The CDR3 here is CASRVFMAPGQGETQYF. CDR3 bases: TGTGCCAGCAGGGTCTTCATGGCTCCTGGACAGGGGGAGACCCAGTACTTC. Based on the CDR3 plus reference TRBV28 and TRBJ2-5, the full variable domain is DVKVTQSSRYLVKRTGEKVFLECVQDMDHENMFWYRQDPGLGLRLIYFSYDVKMKEKGDIPEGYSVSREKKERFSLILESASTNQTSMYLCASRVFMAPGQGETQYFGPGTRLLVL.

This clone was observed a few times. This rearrangement joins TRBV5-1 to TRBJ1-1, with D tentatively TRBD1 (6 bases). Trimming removed 4 bases from V and 4 bases from J, with 11 bases in between. Germline CDR1 reads SGHRS; CDR2 reads YFSETQ. This CDR3 region has 13 residues. CDR3 in amino acids: CASSIGQSTEAFF. CDR3 bases: TGCGCCAGCAGCATAGGACAGAGCACTGAAGCTTTCTTT.

J is TRBJ2-5 and V is TRBV5-1; the D gene is possibly TRBD2 (6 bases). In germline, CDR1 is SGHRS, CDR2 YFSETQ. V was trimmed by 1 base and J by 5 bases, leaving 12 bases between them. The CDR3 consists of 14 residues. Here the CDR3 reads CASSLTRDSETQYF. The CDR3 DNA reads as TGCGCCAGCAGCTTGACCCGGGACTCCGAGACCCAGTACTTC.

The chain carries TRBV11-2 and TRBJ1-6, with D tentatively TRBD1 (5 bases). Trimming removed 3 bases at V and 6 bases at J, with 15 bases between. The CDR3 is made up of 16 amino acids. In germline, CDR1 is SGHAT, CDR2 FQNNGV. DNA for the CDR3: TGTGCCAGCAGCTTTCCCTCGGGAGGGACTAATTCACCCCTCCACTTT. Protein sequence: CASSFPSGGTNSPLHF.

V is TRBV5-1 and J is TRBJ1-2, with 7 bases aligning to TRBD1. Germline V gives CDR1 SGHRS, CDR2 YFSETQ. This CDR3 has 15 amino acids. V lost 5 bases, J lost 4 bases, and 11 bases stayed unmatched. The CDR3 DNA sequence: TGCGCCAGCAGATTAGAAGGGGGCATGAGCTATGGCTACACCTTC. This translates into CASRLEGGMSYGYTF.

This sequence joins TRBV19 and TRBJ1-5, with 7 bases fitting TRBD1. This CDR3 contains 16 residues. The germline gives CDR1 LNHDA, CDR2 SQIVND (reference sequence). V dropped 5 bases and J dropped 5; count of bases not matched to a gene: 12. This chain's CDR3 is CASSVTGVNSDQPQHF. The CDR3 region has the DNA TGTGCCAGTAGTGTAACAGGGGTTAACTCGGATCAGCCCCAGCATTTT.

This chain uses TRBV18 with TRBJ1-1; D is possibly TRBD1 (6 bases). Trimming left V 2 bases short and J 2 bases short, with 9 bases between. Germline loops: CDR1 KGHSH, CDR2 LQKENI. The CDR3 is 14 amino acids. The CDR3 loop is CASSPSTGNTEAFF. The CDR3 coding sequence is TGTGCCAGCTCACCATCGACAGGAAACACTGAAGCTTTCTTT.

The rearrangement uses TRBV5-4 and TRBJ2-2, with unresolved D. The CDR3 loop spans 15 amino acids. V lost 2 bases to trimming and J lost 5 bases, with 13 bases between them. Per the germline V gene, CDR1 is SGHNT and CDR2 is YYREEE (reference sequence). The CDR3 reads CASSLASESTGELFF. CDR3 DNA: TGTGCCAGCAGCTTAGCGTCAGAATCGACCGGGGAGCTGTTTTTT.

This chain links TRBV5-1 with TRBJ1-2, with unresolved D. The ends were cut back, 3 bases at V and 8 bases at J, with 17 bases in the middle. The CDR3 is made up of 14 amino acids. Germline V lookup: CDR1 SGHRS, CDR2 YFSETQ. CDR3 sequence reads: CASSSGGVAGGYTF. DNA of the CDR3: TGCGCCAGCAGCTCGGGAGGTGTGGCGGGAGGCTACACCTTC.

J is TRBJ2-1 and V is TRBV19; tentative D call: TRBD2 (6 bases). This CDR3 contains 13 residues. The V end was cut by 7 bases, the J end by 5 bases, with 12 bases between. Germline V gives CDR1 LNHDA, CDR2 SQIVND (reference sequence). The CDR3 loop reads CASTPGDDNEQFF. The CDR3 nucleotides read TGTGCCAGTACCCCGGGAGATGACAATGAGCAGTTCTTC.

This clone was seen a few times. The chain carries TRBV7-9 and TRBJ1-2; D gene unclear. CDR1 and CDR2 from the germline V gene are SEHNR and FQNEAQ (reference sequence). This CDR3 has 11 residues. The V and J ends lost 2 bases and 6 bases respectively, with 4 bases between them. CDR3 in DNA: TGTGCCAGCAGCTTAACTCATGGCTACACCTTC. It yields the protein CASSLTHGYTF.